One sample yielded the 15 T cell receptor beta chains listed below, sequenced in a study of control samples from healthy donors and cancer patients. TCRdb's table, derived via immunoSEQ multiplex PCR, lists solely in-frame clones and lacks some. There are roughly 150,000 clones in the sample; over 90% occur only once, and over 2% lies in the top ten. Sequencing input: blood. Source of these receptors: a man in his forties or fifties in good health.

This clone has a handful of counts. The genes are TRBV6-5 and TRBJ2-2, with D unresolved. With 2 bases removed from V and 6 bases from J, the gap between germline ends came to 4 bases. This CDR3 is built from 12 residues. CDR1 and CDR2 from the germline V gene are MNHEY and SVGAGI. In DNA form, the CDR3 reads TGTGCCAGCAGTTACGTTCCCGGGGAGCTGTTTTTT. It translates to CASSYVPGELFF.

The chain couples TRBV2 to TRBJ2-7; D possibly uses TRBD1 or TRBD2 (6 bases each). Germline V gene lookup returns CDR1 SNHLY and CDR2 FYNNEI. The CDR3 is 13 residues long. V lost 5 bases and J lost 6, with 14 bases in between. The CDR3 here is CASSPEGVGEQYF. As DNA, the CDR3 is TGTGCCAGCAGTCCGGAGGGGGTCGGCGAGCAGTACTTC.

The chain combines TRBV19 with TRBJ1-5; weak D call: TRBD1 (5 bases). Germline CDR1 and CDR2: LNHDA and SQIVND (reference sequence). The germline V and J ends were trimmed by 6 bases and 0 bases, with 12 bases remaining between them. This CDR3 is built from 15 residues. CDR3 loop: CASRVTVTSNQPQHF. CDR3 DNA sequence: TGTGCCAGTAGGGTGACAGTCACTAGCAATCAGCCCCAGCATTTT.

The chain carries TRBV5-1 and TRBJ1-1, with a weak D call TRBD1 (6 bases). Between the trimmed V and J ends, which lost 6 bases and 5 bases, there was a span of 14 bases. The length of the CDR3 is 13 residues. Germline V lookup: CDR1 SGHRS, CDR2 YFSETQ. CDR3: CASKGVPRTEAFF. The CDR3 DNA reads TGCGCCAGCAAGGGGGTCCCTCGGACTGAAGCTTTCTTT.

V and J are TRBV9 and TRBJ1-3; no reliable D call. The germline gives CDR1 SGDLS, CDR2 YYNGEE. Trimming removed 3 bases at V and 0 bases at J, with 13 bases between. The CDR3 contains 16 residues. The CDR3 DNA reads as TGTGCCAGCAGCGGATCCCAGCCTAGCTCTGGAAACACCATATATTTT. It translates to CASSGSQPSSGNTIYF.

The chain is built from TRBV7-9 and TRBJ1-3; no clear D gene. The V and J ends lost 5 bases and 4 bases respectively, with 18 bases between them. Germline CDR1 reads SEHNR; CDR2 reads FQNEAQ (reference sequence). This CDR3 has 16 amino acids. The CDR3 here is CASSPLGMGSGNTIYF. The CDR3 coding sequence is TGTGCCAGCAGCCCCCTGGGGATGGGCTCCGGAAACACCATATATTTT.

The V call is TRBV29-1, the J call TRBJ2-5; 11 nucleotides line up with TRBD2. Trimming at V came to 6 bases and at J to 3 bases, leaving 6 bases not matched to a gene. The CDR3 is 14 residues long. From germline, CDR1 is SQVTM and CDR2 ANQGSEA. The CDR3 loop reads CSVDLLAGEETQYF. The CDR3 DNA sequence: TGCAGCGTGGATTTACTAGCGGGAGAAGAGACCCAGTACTTC.

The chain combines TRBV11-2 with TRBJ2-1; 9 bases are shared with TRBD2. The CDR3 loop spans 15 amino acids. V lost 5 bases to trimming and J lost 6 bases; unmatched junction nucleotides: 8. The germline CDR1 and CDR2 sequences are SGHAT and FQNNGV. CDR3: CASSPRSLAGNEQFF. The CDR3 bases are TGTGCCAGCAGCCCAAGATCACTAGCGGGCAATGAGCAGTTCTTC.

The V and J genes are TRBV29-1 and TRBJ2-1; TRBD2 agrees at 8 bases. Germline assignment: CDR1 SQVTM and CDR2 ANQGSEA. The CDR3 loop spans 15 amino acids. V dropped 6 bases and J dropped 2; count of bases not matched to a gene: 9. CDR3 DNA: TGCAGCGTCCGACCCGAACTAGCGGCCTACAATGAGCAGTTCTTC. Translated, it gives CSVRPELAAYNEQFF.

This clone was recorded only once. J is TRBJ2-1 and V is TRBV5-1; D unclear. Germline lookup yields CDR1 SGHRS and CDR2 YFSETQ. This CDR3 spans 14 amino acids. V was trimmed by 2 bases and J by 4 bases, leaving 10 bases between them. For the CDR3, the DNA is TGCGCCAGCAGCTTAGGTCCCAATTACAATGAGCAGTTCTTC. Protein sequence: CASSLGPNYNEQFF.

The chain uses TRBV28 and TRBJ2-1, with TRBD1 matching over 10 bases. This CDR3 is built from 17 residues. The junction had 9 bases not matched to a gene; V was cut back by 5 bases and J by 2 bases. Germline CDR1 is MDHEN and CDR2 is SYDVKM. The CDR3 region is CASSPIRTGGAYNEQFF. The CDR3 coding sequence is TGTGCCAGCAGTCCTATCCGGACAGGGGGGGCCTACAATGAGCAGTTCTTC.

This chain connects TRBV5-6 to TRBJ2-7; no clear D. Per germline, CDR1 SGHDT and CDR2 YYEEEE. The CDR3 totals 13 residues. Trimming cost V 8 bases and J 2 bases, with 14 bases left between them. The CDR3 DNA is TGTGCCAGTTCAAACTACGGCACCTACGAGCAGTACTTC. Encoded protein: CASSNYGTYEQYF.

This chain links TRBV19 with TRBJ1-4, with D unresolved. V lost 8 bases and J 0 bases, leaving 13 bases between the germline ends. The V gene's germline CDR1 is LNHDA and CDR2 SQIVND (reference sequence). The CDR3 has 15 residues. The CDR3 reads CASSLVGATNEKLFF. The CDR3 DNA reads TGTGCCAGTTCCTTGGTCGGCGCAACTAATGAAAAACTGTTTTTT.

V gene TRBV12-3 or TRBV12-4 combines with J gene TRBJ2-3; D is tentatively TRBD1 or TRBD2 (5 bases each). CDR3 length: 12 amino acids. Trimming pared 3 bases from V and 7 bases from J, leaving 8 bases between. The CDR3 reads CASSFGGNTQYF. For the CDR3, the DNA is TGTGCCAGCAGTTTTGGGGGAAATACGCAGTATTTT.

The CDR3 spells CASRKPGVYEQFF. The CDR3 DNA sequence: TGTGCCAGCAGGAAGCCAGGGGTTTATGAGCAGTTCTTC. V usage is TRBV25-1 and J usage is TRBJ2-1, with D maybe TRBD1 (6 bases). The CDR3 is 13 amino acids. Between the trimmed V and J ends, which lost 6 bases and 8 bases, there was a span of 14 bases. Germline V lookup: CDR1 MGHDK, CDR2 SYGVNS.